This is a list of T cell receptor beta chains from one sample in a study of CD8+ T cells in alopecia areata. Some clones are missing from TCRdb's copy, which holds only in-frame ones; the method was immunoSEQ multiplex PCR. The repertoire includes about 140,000 clones, 86% of them detected once, and about 13% sits in the top ten. The sample in question was CD8+ T cells sorted from blood, obtained at week 4, from a patient treated with tofacitinib. Source of these receptors: a human donor with alopecia areata. CDR3s include the opening cysteine and the closing phenylalanine or tryptophan. Where a row states a size, it is once, few, many or the class of an expanded clone; other rows omit it.

j_gene,abundance,v_gene,CDR3aa
TRBJ2-7,.,TRBV2,CASSELPSGSYEQYF
TRBJ1-5,.,TRBV4-1,CASSQGTGYNQPQHF
TRBJ2-5,.,TRBV9,CASSVEDGETEYF
TRBJ2-2,.,TRBV27,CASSPQLTGELFF
TRBJ2-7,.,TRBV9,CASSVVGGANYEQYF
TRBJ2-5,.,TRBV7-9,CASSSPNQETQYF
TRBJ2-7,.,TRBV7-6,CASSLSSGYTYEQYF
TRBJ2-1,.,TRBV25-1,CASTRDNSYNEQFF
TRBJ1-1,.,TRBV5-1,CASSPGTGDTEAFF
TRBJ2-1,.,TRBV29-1,CSVIGTAQFF
TRBJ2-2,.,TRBV27,CASSLGITGELFF
TRBJ2-7,.,TRBV27,CASSSPTSGSGGEQYF
TRBJ2-1,.,TRBV7-2,CASSSGLVAYNEQFF
TRBJ2-7,.,TRBV7-9,CASSSGTGTYEQYF
TRBJ1-1,.,TRBV29-1,CSVETGFSEAFF
TRBJ1-1,once,TRBV4-1,CASSQEVRVTEAFF
TRBJ2-3,.,TRBV29-1,CSVEGQDFPSTDTQYF
TRBJ2-7,once,TRBV9,CASSAPRQTGQYF
TRBJ1-1,.,TRBV29-1,CSAQDRATEAFF
TRBJ2-3,.,TRBV4-1,CASSVRQSSSTDTQYF
TRBJ1-1,.,TRBV10-2,CASSDRYFTAEAFF
TRBJ1-2,few,TRBV5-6,CASSSGTGILGGGYTF
TRBJ1-2,.,TRBV11-2,CASSPPFLSTGTLYGYTF
TRBJ1-1,.,TRBV11-3,CASSQAGLNTEAFF
TRBJ1-2,.,TRBV5-1,CASSPGTAGPDGYTF
TRBJ2-7,.,TRBV7-2,CASSFQGSSYEQYF
TRBJ1-2,.,TRBV4-1,CASSQTDRDYGYTF
TRBJ2-3,.,TRBV4-1,CASSQDSRTSGTDTQYF
TRBJ2-1,.,TRBV20-1,CSSWPDEQFF
TRBJ2-7,.,TRBV6-1,CASSRTGAVEVEQYF
TRBJ2-7,.,TRBV4-1,CASSPGQGLYEQYF
TRBJ1-5,.,TRBV6-5,CASSPFGEDQPQHF
TRBJ2-7,.,TRBV9,CASSVATGLYEQYF
TRBJ2-7,.,TRBV29-1,CSVGPGTGDEQYF
TRBJ2-5,.,TRBV5-1,CASSLDSHSQETQYF
TRBJ2-7,.,TRBV9,CASSPRDSLNYEQYF
TRBJ2-7,.,TRBV7-9,CASSSLSYEQYF
TRBJ2-1,.,TRBV10-3,CAIADPNEQFF
TRBJ2-3,.,TRBV27,CASSLRVVGTDTQYF
TRBJ2-2,once,TRBV29-1,CSVTLSRERAGELFF
TRBJ2-3,.,TRBV27,CASNSGGRGADTQYF
TRBJ2-1,.,TRBV15,CATSSQRSYRVAYNEQFF
TRBJ1-4,.,TRBV14,CASSQDRTPRFF
TRBJ2-7,.,TRBV9,CASSVQSGRAENEQYF
TRBJ2-7,.,TRBV29-1,CSVESESSYEQYF
TRBJ2-2,once,TRBV7-9,CASSLTAAGDNTGELFF
.,.,TRBV5-1,CASSGQTSEQYF
TRBJ1-4,.,TRBV2,CASSEGASRGEKLFF
TRBJ2-7,.,TRBV27,CASSWVSGQGRYEQYF
TRBJ2-7,.,TRBV29-1,CSVNGIPEYEQYF
TRBJ2-1,.,TRBV30,CAWSPGAKNEQFF
TRBJ2-1,.,TRBV11-2,CASSLGTSGMNEQFF
TRBJ2-7,.,TRBV30,CAWKVRGNPEQYF
TRBJ2-7,.,TRBV9,CASSVVEATYEQYF